This T cell receptor beta chain was captured by sequencing in a study of blood T cell repertoires in COVID-19. Study background: COVID-19 samples collected from the United States, Italy and Spain covered acute and convalescent phases. PBMCs, B-cell-depleted T cells, or T cells were the source of the cDNA or gDNA that made up the material.

The V gene end was trimmed by 0 bases and the J gene end by 6 bases; junction bases not matched to a gene: 8. The CDR3 totals 16 residues. The germline V gene encodes CDR1 MNHEY and CDR2 SVGAGI. Original handling: For nucleated cells, counts were estimated from reference gene primer amplification. Profiled with immunoSEQ multiplex PCR; TCRdb holds only in-frame clones, not every one. V, J and clone size reflect that table, while D and trimming were determined from the DNA. Of 200,000 to 250,000 clones listed, approximately 82% are singletons. The material sequenced was peripheral blood. The chain links TRBV6-5 to TRBJ2-3; 8 bases agree with TRBD2. This clonotype was obtained from a man aged 45 to 65 with active or convalescent COVID-19. CDR3 in amino acids: CASSYSSSGIGDTQYF. The CDR3 nucleotides read TGTGCCAGCAGTTACTCGAGTAGCGGGATTGGGGATACGCAGTATTTT.